Sequencing of this T cell receptor beta chain was carried out in a study of T cell responses to AZD1222 COVID-19 vaccine. Study findings and constraints: No day 14 peak samples; only post-peak repertoires were characterized. Spike-spanning, vaccine-associated CD4 TCRs were dominant at 160-218 and 743-854.

The germline CDR1 and CDR2 sequences are SGHRS and YFSETQ. The CDR3 is 15 residues long. Libraries were prepared by immunoSEQ multiplex PCR; TCRdb keeps only in-frame clonotypes and omits some of them. The sample includes tens of thousands of clones, around 78% seen only once; the top ten take about 23%. This clone was recorded only once. The target antigen is unknown. The germline gene is not matched at one end of the junction; a read error may be the cause. The sample contains more than one DNA sequence encoding this CDR3. This TCR was sampled from an adult who received the AZD1222 COVID-19 vaccine. The J gene is TRBJ2-7, the V gene TRBV5-1; D perhaps matches TRBD1 (6 bases). The starting material was peripheral blood, obtained 28 days after the second AZD1222 dose. The CDR3 sequence: CASSLGAAPDYEQYF. CDR3 DNA: TGCGCCAGTAGCTTGGGGGCAGCCCCGGACTACGAGCAGTACTTC.